This entry lists 7 T cell receptor beta chains sequenced from one sample in a study of blood T cell repertoires in COVID-19. Only in-frame clones appear in the TCRdb table, and some are missing; sequencing was by immunoSEQ multiplex PCR. The top ten hold more than 4.5% of the sample, which has about 280,000 clones, roughly 85% seen once. The material sequenced was peripheral blood. These TCRs come from a man aged 50 or older with active or convalescent COVID-19.

V gene TRBV18 combines with J gene TRBJ1-2; possible D gene TRBD1, 6 bases. The CDR3 is made up of 15 amino acids. V was pared by 4 bases and J by 8 bases, with 20 bases between. Per germline, CDR1 KGHSH and CDR2 LQKENI. CDR3 sequence (DNA): TGTGCCAGCTCACAAGCGGGACCAGGGGTTGGGGGCTACACCTTC. Protein product: CASSQAGPGVGGYTF.

The chain links TRBV12-3 or TRBV12-4 to TRBJ1-1; no firm D call. Deletions cut 3 bases from V and 6 bases from J, with 11 bases between. The CDR3 extends over 13 amino acids. The CDR3 DNA reads as TGTGCCAGCAGTTTTTACAGCTCGGCTGAAGCTTTCTTT. Its translation: CASSFYSSAEAFF.

Remarks on this clone: Other DNA sequences from this sample encode an identical CDR3 as well. The chain employs TRBV19 and TRBJ1-2; D ambiguous. Deletions cut 0 bases from V and 1 base from J, with 3 bases between. The CDR3 is 13 residues long. Germline V gene lookup returns CDR1 LNHDA and CDR2 SQIVND (reference sequence). This chain's CDR3 is CASSIDSNYGYTF. CDR3 sequence (DNA): TGTGCCAGTAGTATAGACAGTAACTATGGCTACACCTTC.

V is TRBV7-6 and J is TRBJ1-1; possibly TRBD1 for D (5 bases). Germline V gene lookup returns CDR1 SGHVS and CDR2 FNYEAQ. The CDR3 is 15 residues long. Deletions cut 0 bases from V and 5 bases from J, with 13 bases between. In nucleotides, the CDR3 is TGTGCCAGCAGCTTAGCGGTACAGGCCGTAACTGAAGCTTTCTTT. It yields the protein CASSLAVQAVTEAFF.

This clone was seen a handful of times. The chain couples TRBV2 to TRBJ1-5, with 9 bases fitting TRBD1. V trimming: 4 bases; J trimming: 2 bases; junction bases outside the gene matches: 0. The CDR3 contains 14 residues. In germline, CDR1 is SNHLY, CDR2 FYNNEI. This CDR3 is CASSGTGGNQPQHF. In nucleotides, the CDR3 is TGTGCCAGCAGTGGGACAGGGGGCAATCAGCCCCAGCATTTT.

This sequence joins TRBV7-2 and TRBJ2-3; D possibly corresponds to TRBD2 (5 bases). CDR3 size: 16 residues. Trimming removed 5 bases from V and 6 bases from J, with 21 bases in between. Per the germline V gene, CDR1 is SGHTA and CDR2 is FQGNSA. CDR3 bases: TGTGCCAGCAGCCCCACGGTGGCGGGTGGCTTGGATACGCAGTATTTT. Translated: CASSPTVAGGLDTQYF.

The chain recombines TRBV4-1 with TRBJ2-5; D possibly corresponds to TRBD1 (5 bases). Trimming stripped 4 bases from V and 5 bases from J, with 14 bases between. The CDR3 runs 14 residues. In germline, CDR1 is MGHRA, CDR2 YSYEKL. The CDR3 DNA is TGCGCCAGCAGCCCTCCAAACTCAGGGGAGACCCAGTACTTC. Translation gives CASSPPNSGETQYF.